This T cell receptor beta chain was recorded in a study of blood T cell repertoires in COVID-19. Study overall: The study drew acute and convalescent COVID-19 samples from the United States, Italy and Spain. Nucleic acid was either cDNA or gDNA, and it came from T cells, B-cell-depleted T cells, or PBMCs.

Original processing notes: Amplification with reference gene primers provided the estimates of nucleated cell counts. Profiled with immunoSEQ multiplex PCR; TCRdb holds only in-frame clones, not every one. V and J calls and clone size are as listed in that table; D and trimming were resolved from the DNA. Seen here are about 390,000 clones, around 87% observed once, and the top ten hold about 2.1%. Seattle participants joined during active infection and were tracked over time. The CDR3 spans 12 residues. V shed 1 base and J 5 bases; nucleotides not matched to a gene: 2. The germline CDR1 and CDR2 sequences are SQVTM and ANQGSEA.

The chain links TRBV29-1 to TRBJ2-7, with 7 bases lining up with TRBD2. The specimen sequenced was peripheral blood. The receptor was derived from a woman in her sixties with COVID-19, enrolled during active disease. In nucleotides, the CDR3 is TGCAGCGTTGAAGGGACTAGGAACGAGCAGTACTTC. It is translated as CSVEGTRNEQYF.